Only one count was recorded for the clone carrying this TCR beta chain. No antigen is known for it. This entry comes from a study of a mutant IDH1 vaccine in newly diagnosed glioma. Study-level information: The patients received vaccinations eight times, in weeks 1, 3, 5, 7, 11, 15, 19 and 23. Treated patients were roughly 60% male, about 38% female, mean age around 40 years. Commencement of vaccination occurred 4-6 weeks following radiotherapy alone, or concurrently with temozolomide cycles.

The sample's time point: week 23, last vaccination. Mutant IDH1 20-mer peptide, at 300 ug, made up each vaccine dose, with topical imiquimod. Germline values: CDR1 LGHNA, CDR2 YNFKEQ. The CDR3 consists of 12 residues. V was cut by 2 bases and J by 5 bases, with 5 bases left in between. Study-level points and caveats: Variations in leading peripheral T cell clonotypes appeared to have no connection with pseudoprogression.

Data came from immunoSEQ multiplex PCR; TCRdb stores just in-frame clones and leaves some out. The sample holds about 43,000 clones, around 85% seen once. The material sequenced was PBMCs, taken from a glioma patient whose treatment included an IDH1 peptide vaccine. The clonotype comes from a woman aged 18-35 years with glioma. Some clones in this sample may be carry-over from other donors' samples. J is TRBJ2-3 and V is TRBV4-2; no clear D gene. CDR3 protein: CASSQRVDTQYF. The CDR3 nucleotides read TGTGCCAGCAGCCAACGGGTAGATACGCAGTATTTT.